Listed below are T cell receptor beta chains from one sample, sequenced in a study of human T cells and chemical hapten exposure. TCRdb reprocessed the RACE reads with MiXCR, giving one entry per CDR3 protein. The sample shows about 140,000 distinct CDR3 sequences, 12% of them seen only once. The material sequenced was whole blood, taken in connection with sensitization to the hapten diphenylcyclopropenone (DPC). Receptor source: a woman in her 50s with alopecia areata. Some clones in this sample may be carry-over from other donors' samples. CDR3s include the opening cysteine and the closing phenylalanine or tryptophan. D genes are given only for firm matches. Size tells how often a clone was seen (once, few, many) or the class of an expanded clone, and some rows leave it out.

>TRBJ2-2|TRBV30|-|-
CAWSVSGHTGELFF
TGTGCCTGGAGTGTATCGGGACACACCGGGGAGCTGTTTTTT
>TRBJ1-2|TRBV11-2|-|-
CASSIQAGYGYTF
TGTGCCAGCAGCATACAGGCGGGCTATGGCTACACCTTC
>TRBJ2-5|TRBV5-6|few|-
CASSLGEATIYQETQYF
TGTGCCAGCAGCTTGGGCGAAGCCACCATATACCAAGAGACCCAGTACTTC
>TRBJ1-5|TRBV28|many|TRBD1
CASSPRNRQGINQPQHF
TGTGCCAGCAGTCCGCGGAACAGACAGGGTATTAATCAGCCCCAGCATTTT
>TRBJ2-7|TRBV29-1|-|TRBD1
CSVEATDRGLNEQYF
TGCAGCGTTGAAGCGACTGACAGGGGGCTGAACGAGCAGTACTTC
>TRBJ2-7|TRBV20-1|few|TRBD2
CSARTTSGRPYEQYF
TGCAGTGCTAGGACCACTAGCGGGAGGCCCTACGAGCAGTACTTC
>TRBJ2-3|TRBV6-2/TRBV6-3|-|-
CASSYFFGSPDTQYF
TGTGCCAGCAGTTACTTTTTCGGGAGCCCAGATACGCAGTATTTT
>TRBJ2-7|TRBV9|-|TRBD2
CASSEGTSGRTEQYF
TGTGCCAGCAGCGAGGGGACTAGCGGGAGGACCGAGCAGTACTTC
>TRBJ1-5|TRBV30|few|TRBD1
CAWRQGDNQPQHF
TGTGCCTGGAGACAGGGGGACAATCAGCCCCAGCATTTT
>TRBJ2-1|TRBV18|-|TRBD2
CASSPGLAVSGGSYNEQFF
TGTGCCAGCTCACCTGGACTAGCGGTCTCAGGCGGCTCCTACAATGAGCAGTTCTTC
>TRBJ2-1|TRBV11-2|few|TRBD2
CASSSPSGRVGEQFF
TGTGCCAGCAGCTCCCCTAGCGGGAGAGTCGGTGAGCAGTTCTTC
>TRBJ2-7|TRBV20-1|-|TRBD2
CSARDASGLGKQYF
TGCAGTGCTAGAGATGCTAGCGGTTTGGGCAAGCAGTACTTC
>TRBJ2-1|TRBV30|-|-
CAWSVGREQFF
TGTGCCTGGAGTGTCGGCAGAGAGCAGTTCTTC
>TRBJ1-1|TRBV18|few|TRBD1
CASSPGQAYTEAFF
TGTGCCAGCTCACCGGGACAGGCTTACACTGAAGCTTTCTTT
>TRBJ1-3|TRBV12-3/TRBV12-4|few|-
CASTQGSGNTIYF
TGTGCCAGCACCCAGGGCTCTGGAAACACCATATATTTT
>TRBJ2-1|TRBV11-2|few|TRBD2
CASRLAGAENEQFF
TGTGCCAGCAGACTAGCGGGAGCAGAAAATGAGCAGTTCTTC
>TRBJ2-3|TRBV19|few|-
CASSTGRGSSADTQYF
TGTGCCAGTAGTACCGGACGGGGGAGTAGCGCAGATACGCAGTATTTT
>TRBJ2-1|TRBV5-1|-|TRBD2
CASSFFTSGDNEQFF
TGCGCCAGCAGCTTCTTCACTAGCGGGGACAATGAGCAGTTCTTC
>TRBJ2-1|TRBV10-3|few|-
CAISDTGGPYNEQFF
TGTGCCATCAGTGATACCGGAGGACCGTACAATGAGCAGTTCTTC
>TRBJ2-5|TRBV7-9|many|-
CASSIPLGGTQTQYF
TGTGCCAGCAGCATCCCTCTTGGCGGGACCCAGACCCAGTACTTC
>TRBJ2-6|TRBV5-1|-|-
CASSLSQGSSGANVLTF
TGCGCCAGCAGCCTCTCGCAGGGTTCCTCTGGGGCCAACGTCCTGACTTTC
>TRBJ1-5|TRBV20-1|many|-
CSAGETIGSNQPQHF
TGCAGTGCTGGCGAAACTATAGGCAGCAATCAGCCCCAGCATTTT
>TRBJ2-1|TRBV27|few|-
CASSASKYEQFF
TGTGCCAGCAGTGCCTCTAAGTATGAGCAGTTCTTC
>TRBJ2-1|TRBV10-3|many|-
CAISESASDWEQFF
TGTGCCATCAGTGAGTCGGCTAGCGATTGGGAGCAGTTCTTC
>TRBJ1-5|TRBV29-1|few|TRBD1
CSVSDRGGQPQHF
TGCAGCGTCTCGGACAGGGGGGGACAGCCCCAGCATTTT
>TRBJ1-2|TRBV10-3|-|TRBD1
CAISTGTGEGGYTF
TGTGCCATCAGCACCGGGACAGGGGAAGGTGGCTACACCTTC
>TRBJ1-2|TRBV2|many|TRBD1
CASSESPTGDSNYGYTF
TGTGCCAGCAGTGAATCCCCGACAGGGGATTCTAACTATGGCTACACCTTC
>TRBJ2-3|TRBV5-4|many|TRBD2
CASSFGTSVDTQYF
TGTGCCAGCAGCTTCGGGACTAGCGTTGATACGCAGTATTTT
>TRBJ2-5|TRBV7-2|few|-
CASSPGPLGETQYF
TGTGCCAGCAGCCCCGGGCCGCTTGGGGAGACCCAGTACTTC
>TRBJ2-1|TRBV5-5|few|-
CASSYRQNGEQFF
TGTGCCAGCAGCTACCGACAGAATGGGGAGCAGTTCTTC
>TRBJ2-6|TRBV11-3|few|-
CASSTDSLSGANVLTF
TGTGCCAGCAGCACGGACAGTCTCTCTGGGGCCAACGTCCTGACTTTC